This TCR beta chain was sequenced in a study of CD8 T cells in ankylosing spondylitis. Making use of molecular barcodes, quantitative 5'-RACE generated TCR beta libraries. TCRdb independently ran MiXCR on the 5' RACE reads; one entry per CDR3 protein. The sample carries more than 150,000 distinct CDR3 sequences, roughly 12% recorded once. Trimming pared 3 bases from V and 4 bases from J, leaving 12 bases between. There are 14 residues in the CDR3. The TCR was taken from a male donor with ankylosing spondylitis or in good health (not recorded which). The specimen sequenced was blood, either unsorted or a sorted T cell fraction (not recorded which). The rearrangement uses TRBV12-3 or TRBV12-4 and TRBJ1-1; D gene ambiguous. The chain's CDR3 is CASSFPQLGTEAFF. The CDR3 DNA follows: TGTGCCAGCAGTTTCCCCCAGCTGGGCACTGAAGCTTTCTTT.